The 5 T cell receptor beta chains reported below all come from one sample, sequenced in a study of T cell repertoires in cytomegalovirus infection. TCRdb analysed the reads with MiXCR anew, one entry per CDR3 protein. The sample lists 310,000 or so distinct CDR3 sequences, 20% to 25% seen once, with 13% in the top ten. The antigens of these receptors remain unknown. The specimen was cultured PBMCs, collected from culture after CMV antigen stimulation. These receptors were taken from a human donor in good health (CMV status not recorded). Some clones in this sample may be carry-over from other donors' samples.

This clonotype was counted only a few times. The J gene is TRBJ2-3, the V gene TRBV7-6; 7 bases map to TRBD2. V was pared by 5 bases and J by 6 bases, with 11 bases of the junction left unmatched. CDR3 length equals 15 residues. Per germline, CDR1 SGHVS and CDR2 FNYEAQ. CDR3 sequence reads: CASSLRLAPQDTQYF. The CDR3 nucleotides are TGTGCCAGCAGCCTAAGACTAGCCCCACAGGATACGCAGTATTTT.

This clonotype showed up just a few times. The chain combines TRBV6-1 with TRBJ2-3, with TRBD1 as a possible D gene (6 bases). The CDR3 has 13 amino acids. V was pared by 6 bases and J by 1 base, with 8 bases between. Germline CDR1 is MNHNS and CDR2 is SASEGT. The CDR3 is CASRRQGTDTQYF. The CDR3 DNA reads TGTGCCAGCAGGAGACAGGGCACAGATACGCAGTATTTT.

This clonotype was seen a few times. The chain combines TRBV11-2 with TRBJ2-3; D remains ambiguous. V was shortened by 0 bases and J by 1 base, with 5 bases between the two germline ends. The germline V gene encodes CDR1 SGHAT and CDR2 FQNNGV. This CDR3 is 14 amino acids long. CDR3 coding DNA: TGTGCCAGCAGCTTAGAATCTGGCACAGATACGCAGTATTTT. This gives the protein CASSLESGTDTQYF.

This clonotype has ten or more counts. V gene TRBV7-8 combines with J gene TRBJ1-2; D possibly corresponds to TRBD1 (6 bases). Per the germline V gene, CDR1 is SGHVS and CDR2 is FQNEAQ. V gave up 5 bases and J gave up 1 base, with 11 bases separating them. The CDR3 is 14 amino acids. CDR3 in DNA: TGTGCCAGCAGCCCGGACAGATATAACTATGGCTACACCTTC. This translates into CASSPDRYNYGYTF.

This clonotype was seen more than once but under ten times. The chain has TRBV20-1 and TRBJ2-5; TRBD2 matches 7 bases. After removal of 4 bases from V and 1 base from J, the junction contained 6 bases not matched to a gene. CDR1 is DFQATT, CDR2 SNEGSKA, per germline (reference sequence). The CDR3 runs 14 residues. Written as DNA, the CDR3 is TGCAGTGCTATCCCCCCGGGAGGCCAAGAGACCCAGTACTTC. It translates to CSAIPPGGQETQYF.